This T cell receptor beta chain stems from a study of OX40 agonist ivuxolimab in advanced cancers. Overall study findings and caveats: Relative to CD4+ cells, CD8+ T cells on average had more expanded clones.

With regard to this clone: What it recognizes is unknown.

The table came from immunoSEQ multiplex PCR; TCRdb's copy has only in-frame clones and leaves some out. The sample lists some 70,000 clones, approximately 89% occurring once. CDR3 length: 15 residues. Germline lookup yields CDR1 LNHNV and CDR2 YYDKDF (reference sequence). Trimming removed 3 bases from V and 2 bases from J; junction bases left unmatched: 5. Here the sequenced sample was CD4+ or CD8+ T cells sorted from blood, taken in a trial of the OX40 agonist ivuxolimab. The V gene is TRBV15, the J gene TRBJ2-3; the match to TRBD2 covers 7 bases. The TCR was taken from an adult with an advanced solid tumor such as melanoma, head and neck, liver or kidney cancer. CDR3 loop: CATSRGGTHTDTQYF. As DNA, the CDR3 is TGTGCCACCAGCAGGGGAGGGACTCACACAGATACGCAGTATTTT.